This TCR beta chain was obtained from a study of T cells after yellow fever vaccination. General study results and limits: One caveat is that FACS-sorted repertoires could contain abundant clonotypes contaminating from the bulk population.

TCRdb re-called the 5' RACE reads with MiXCR, one entry per CDR3 protein. The sample yields hundreds of thousands of distinct CDR3 sequences, roughly 17% seen once. This clonotype has more than one count but fewer than ten. Its antigen remains unknown. The CDR3 has 14 amino acids. Germline V CDR1 and CDR2: SGDLS, YYNGEE. Trimming cost V 1 base and J 0 bases, with 5 bases left between them. V gene TRBV9 combines with J gene TRBJ2-1; no clear D gene. The sequence was obtained from a man younger than 35 who received the YFV17D yellow fever vaccine. Sequences were derived from PBMCs, sampled more than 4 days after the first yellow fever vaccination. The CDR3, as DNA: TGTGCCAGCAGCGTACACAGCTCCTACAATGAGCAGTTCTTC. This gives the protein CASSVHSSYNEQFF.